The 32 T cell receptor beta chains presented below share a single source sample, sequenced in a study of radiotherapy plus CTLA-4 blockade in lung cancer. Produced via immunoSEQ multiplex PCR; TCRdb's table is partial and in-frame only. The top ten clones hold roughly 3.5% of a sample with over 100,000 clones, 81% of them seen once. Material: peripheral blood, obtained from a patient treated with radiotherapy plus ipilimumab. The receptors here all came from a human donor with non-small cell lung cancer that progressed on radiotherapy plus ipilimumab. Some clones in this sample may be carry-over from other donors' samples.

This chain joins TRBV5-1 and TRBJ2-6; no clear D. CDR1 is SGHRS, CDR2 YFSETQ, per germline. Trimming took 2 bases from V and 1 from J, leaving 7 bases between them. The CDR3 contains 15 residues. The CDR3 region has the DNA TGCGCCAGCAGCTTTGGCACTTCTGGGGCCAACGTCCTGACTTTC. It codes for CASSFGTSGANVLTF.

Comments on this clone: The sample contains more than one DNA sequence encoding this CDR3. The chain is built from TRBV5-1 and TRBJ2-1; D might be TRBD1 (6 bases). Germline V lookup: CDR1 SGHRS, CDR2 YFSETQ. This CDR3 has 15 residues. The V end was cut by 0 bases, the J end by 0 bases, with 7 bases between. The CDR3 coding sequence is TGCGCCAGCAGCTTGGGAGGGGGCTCCTACAATGAGCAGTTCTTC. This sequence encodes CASSLGGGSYNEQFF.

This clone turned up a few times. The chain couples TRBV7-3 to TRBJ2-7; D call uncertain. V was cut by 5 bases and J by 0 bases, with 8 bases left in between. The germline V gene has CDR1 SGHTA and CDR2 FQGTGA. The length of the CDR3 is 13 residues. This chain's CDR3 is CASSVDHSYEQYF. CDR3 sequence (DNA): TGTGCCAGCAGCGTGGACCACTCCTACGAGCAGTACTTC.

The chain couples TRBV18 to TRBJ1-2; TRBD1 is a possible D gene (6 bases). CDR1 is KGHSH and CDR2 is LQKENI in the germline V gene. The CDR3 is made up of 16 amino acids. V dropped 0 bases and J dropped 1 base, with 12 bases sitting between them. The CDR3 nucleotides are TGTGCCAGCTCACCACCGAGGGGGTCCCTTAACTATGGCTACACCTTC. Translating gives CASSPPRGSLNYGYTF.

The V gene is TRBV4-2, the J gene TRBJ2-7, with 14 bases matching TRBD2. There are 17 residues in the CDR3. J was trimmed by 0 bases and V by 0 bases; bases with no gene match: 1. Germline V gives CDR1 LGHNA, CDR2 YNFKEQ. This chain's CDR3 is CASSQEGLAGGSYEQYF. CDR3 bases: TGTGCCAGCAGCCAAGAAGGACTAGCGGGGGGCTCCTACGAGCAGTACTTC.

The V and J genes are TRBV5-6 and TRBJ1-2, with D possibly being TRBD1 (6 bases). This CDR3 has 14 residues. V shed 5 bases and J shed 5 bases, with 16 bases lying between them. In germline, CDR1 is SGHDT, CDR2 YYEEEE. The CDR3 nucleotides read TGTGCCAGCAGTTTAGGGGGTTCGGGATATGGCTACACCTTC. The encoded protein is CASSLGGSGYGYTF.

There are a few counts of this clone. The chain combines TRBV6-5 with TRBJ1-1, with D perhaps matching TRBD1 (6 bases). Germline V CDR1 and CDR2: MNHEY, SVGAGI. With 5 bases removed from V and 8 bases from J, the gap between germline ends came to 15 bases. There are 13 residues in the CDR3. The CDR3 spells CASSNREGEEAFF. For the CDR3, the DNA is TGTGCCAGCAGTAACAGGGAAGGGGAAGAAGCTTTCTTT.

J is TRBJ1-3 and V is TRBV5-1; D perhaps matches TRBD1 (6 bases). V was clipped by 0 bases and J by 3 bases, with 13 bases between them. CDR1 is SGHRS and CDR2 is YFSETQ in the germline V gene. CDR3 length: 16 amino acids. The CDR3 DNA reads TGCGCCAGCAGCTTGGTGTCAGGGGATGGTGGAAACACCATATATTTT. Encoded protein: CASSLVSGDGGNTIYF.

The CDR3 DNA sequence: TGTGCCAGCAGTACCCGCCGGAATCAGCCCCAGCATTTT. Its protein product is CASSTRRNQPQHF. This sequence joins TRBV7-2 and TRBJ1-5; D not resolved. CDR3 length equals 13 residues. CDR1 is SGHTA, CDR2 FQGNSA, per germline. V lost 6 bases and J 4 bases, leaving 10 bases between the germline ends.

The CDR3 DNA reads as TGTGCCAGCAGCTTAGTTGCCGACTTGAAAGAGACCCAGTACTTC. It yields the protein CASSLVADLKETQYF. The chain carries TRBV7-8 and TRBJ2-5; D is undetermined. The CDR3 runs 15 residues. Germline V gene sequence: CDR1 SGHVS, CDR2 FQNEAQ. V shed 1 base and J shed 3 bases, with 12 bases lying between them.

The chain has TRBV29-1 and TRBJ1-6; D ambiguous. The CDR3 contains 13 residues. The germline V and J ends were trimmed by 6 bases and 1 base, with 7 bases remaining between them. CDR1 and CDR2 from the germline V gene are SQVTM and ANQGSEA. The chain's CDR3 is CSVRKSYNSPLHF. CDR3 sequence (DNA): TGCAGCGTAAGGAAGTCCTATAATTCACCCCTCCACTTT.

The chain joins TRBV7-8 to TRBJ2-5; D uncertain. The V end was cut by 3 bases, the J end by 2 bases, with 7 bases between. There are 13 residues in the CDR3. CDR1 is SGHVS, CDR2 FQNEAQ, per germline. The CDR3: CASSLGWQETQYF. The CDR3 DNA is TGTGCCAGCAGCTTGGGATGGCAAGAGACCCAGTACTTC. Drawing the rest from reference TRBV7-8 and TRBJ2-5, the complete variable domain is GAGVSQSPRYKVAKRGQDVALRCDPISGHVSLFWYQQALGQGPEFLTYFQNEAQLDKSGLPSDRFFAERPEGSVSTLKIQRTQQEDSAVYLCASSLGWQETQYFGPGTRLLVL.

The genes are TRBV5-1 and TRBJ1-4; D is ambiguous. The CDR3 runs to 16 residues. The V end was cut by 1 base, the J end by 4 bases, with 14 bases between. Germline V gene sequence: CDR1 SGHRS, CDR2 YFSETQ. CDR3 amino acids: CASSLSRPEVNEKLFF. The CDR3 region has the DNA TGCGCCAGCAGCTTGTCCAGGCCGGAGGTTAATGAAAAACTGTTTTTT. The whole variable domain, filled in from reference TRBV5-1 and TRBJ1-4, reads KAGVTQTPRYLIKTRGQQVTLSCSPISGHRSVSWYQQTPGQGLQFLFEYFSETQRNKGNFPGRFSGRQFSNSRSEMNVSTLELGDSALYLCASSLSRPEVNEKLFFGSGTQLSVL.

The J gene is TRBJ2-7, the V gene TRBV6-5, with a weak D call TRBD2 (6 bases). V was shortened by 6 bases and J by 2 bases, with 17 bases between the two germline ends. Per the germline V gene, CDR1 is MNHEY and CDR2 is SVGAGI. CDR3 length: 15 residues. The CDR3 coding sequence is TGTGCCAGCAGCCGGGGAGGAGGCAGAACCTACGAGCAGTACTTC. It specifies CASSRGGGRTYEQYF.

The CDR3 nucleotides are TGTGCCAGCAGCTTATGGACCGCAAGCACTGAAGCTTTCTTT. It encodes CASSLWTASTEAFF. J is TRBJ1-1 and V is TRBV7-2, with D uncertain. The germline V gene has CDR1 SGHTA and CDR2 FQGNSA. Trimming removed 2 bases from V and 4 bases from J, with 11 bases in between. The CDR3 spans 14 residues.

This clone has only a few counts. V gene TRBV6-5 combines with J gene TRBJ2-7; possible D gene TRBD1, 5 bases. This CDR3 comprises 14 residues. Trimming shortened V by 5 bases and J by 0 bases, and 11 bases separated the two germline ends. CDR1 is MNHEY and CDR2 is SVGAGI in the germline V gene. The CDR3 sequence: CASSRGLNSYEQYF. The CDR3 region has the DNA TGTGCCAGCAGTAGGGGATTAAACTCCTACGAGCAGTACTTC.

The chain is built from TRBV10-3 and TRBJ2-7, with 10 bases aligning to TRBD1. Germline lookup yields CDR1 ENHRY and CDR2 SYGVKD. The length of the CDR3 is 15 residues. With 6 bases clipped from V and 6 bases from J, the junction kept 11 bases outside the gene matches. CDR3 nucleotide sequence: TGTGCCATCAGATCTGGGGGACAGGGGCGGGCCGAGCAGTACTTC. This sequence encodes CAIRSGGQGRAEQYF.

The chain carries TRBV7-8 and TRBJ2-3, with TRBD2 matching over 7 bases. The germline gives CDR1 SGHVS, CDR2 FQNEAQ. The V and J ends lost 4 bases and 2 bases, in that order; junction bases with no gene match: 12. This CDR3 has 17 residues. This CDR3 is CASSWGGLPELTDTQYF. The CDR3 DNA follows: TGTGCCAGCAGCTGGGGGGGACTACCGGAGCTCACAGATACGCAGTATTTT.

This clone was counted only a few times. Germline is not matched at one junction end, which may reflect a read error. V gene TRBV4-1 combines with J gene TRBJ1-6; 7 nucleotides agree with TRBD1. CDR3 length equals 16 residues. Per the germline V gene, CDR1 is MGHRA and CDR2 is YSYEKL. The CDR3: CASSHEDTGDGSPLHF. DNA of the CDR3: TGTGCCAGCAGCCATGAGGACACAGGGGATGGTTCACCCCTCCACTTT.

V usage is TRBV5-1 and J usage is TRBJ2-7; D not resolved. The CDR3 has 14 amino acids. V lost 4 bases and J lost 5, with 16 bases in between. Germline V CDR1 and CDR2: SGHRS, YFSETQ. The CDR3 nucleotides are TGCGCCAGCAGCGGCCGGGCAGAAGCTCACGAGCAGTACTTC. Its protein product is CASSGRAEAHEQYF.

The genes are TRBV7-6 and TRBJ1-3, with D perhaps matching TRBD1 (6 bases). CDR1 is SGHVS and CDR2 is FNYEAQ in the germline V gene. Trimming removed 1 base at V and 4 bases at J, with 8 bases between. The CDR3 runs 14 residues. The DNA of the CDR3 is TGTGCCAGCAGCTTAGGACAGGCGGGAAACACCATATATTTT. Encoded protein: CASSLGQAGNTIYF.

This rearrangement joins TRBV9 to TRBJ2-3; 9 bases agree with TRBD2. This CDR3 has 15 amino acids. V dropped 4 bases and J dropped 2; count of bases not matched to a gene: 5. CDR1 is SGDLS and CDR2 is YYNGEE in the germline V gene. The CDR3 sequence: CASSSPSGVTDTQYF. The CDR3 region has the DNA TGTGCCAGCAGCTCGCCTAGCGGGGTCACAGATACGCAGTATTTT. The full variable domain, with the rest looked up from reference TRBV9 and TRBJ2-3, is DSGVTQTPKHLITATGQRVTLRCSPRSGDLSVYWYQQSLDQGLQFLIQYYNGEERAKGNILERFSAQQFPDLHSELNLSSLELGDSALYFCASSSPSGVTDTQYFGPGTRLTVL.

CDR3 loop: CASSYVGGYTF. The DNA of the CDR3 is TGTGCCAGCAGTTATGTGGGTGGCTACACCTTC. V and J are TRBV28 and TRBJ1-2; D is uncertain. V was trimmed by 4 bases and J by 7 bases, leaving 7 bases between them. CDR3 length: 11 amino acids. Germline lookup yields CDR1 MDHEN and CDR2 SYDVKM.

J is TRBJ2-1 and V is TRBV4-3; D is unresolved. Trimming shortened V by 3 bases and J by 8 bases, and 17 bases separated the two germline ends. The CDR3 is made up of 15 amino acids. The germline V gene has CDR1 LGHNA and CDR2 YSLEER. The CDR3 here is CASSQALLDTYEQFF. The CDR3 region has the DNA TGCGCCAGCAGCCAGGCCCTCCTAGACACGTATGAGCAGTTCTTC.

The chain joins TRBV5-1 to TRBJ2-1; D is ambiguous. Trimming removed 6 bases from V and 1 base from J, with 26 bases in between. This CDR3 contains 19 residues. The germline V gene has CDR1 SGHRS and CDR2 YFSETQ. The DNA for the CDR3 is TGCGCCAGCACCGCTTCTGGGCTACTGGGCCCTAAGTCCTACAATGAGCAGTTCTTC. It is translated as CASTASGLLGPKSYNEQFF.

V is TRBV7-2 and J is TRBJ2-5; the D call may be TRBD1 or TRBD2 (6 bases each). Germline V gene sequence: CDR1 SGHTA, CDR2 FQGNSA. The CDR3 covers 14 residues. Trimming took 2 bases from V and 5 from J, leaving 12 bases between them. DNA for the CDR3: TGTGCCAGCAGCTTAATGGGGGGCGGGGAGACCCAGTACTTC. Translating it yields CASSLMGGGETQYF.

Remarks on this clone: A junction end diverges from the germline sequence, so it may reflect a read error. This sequence joins TRBV7-2 and TRBJ2-5; D not certain. This CDR3 spans 13 amino acids. Germline V gives CDR1 SGHTA, CDR2 FQGNSA. The CDR3 here is CASSQDGQQTQYF. DNA for the CDR3: TGTGCCAGCAGCCAAGATGGCCAACAGACCCAGTACTTC.

As to this clone: The junction and the germline gene differ at one end; a read error may be behind it. V and J are TRBV7-7 and TRBJ2-2, with D uncertain. This CDR3 spans 13 amino acids. Germline CDR1 is SSHAT and CDR2 is FNYEAQ (reference sequence). CDR3 DNA sequence: TGTGCTAGCAGCCCCGAGATGGGCGGGGAGCTGTTTTTT. Translating it yields CASSPEMGGELFF. Variable domain in full (rest from reference TRBV7-7 and TRBJ2-2): GAGVSQSPRYKVTKRGQDVTLRCDPISSHATLYWYQQALGQGPEFLTYFNYEAQPDKSGLPSDRFSAERPEGSISTLTIQRTEQRDSAMYRCASSPEMGGELFFGEGSRLTVL.

The chain joins TRBV13 to TRBJ2-7; D unclear. The V gene lost 2 bases and the J gene lost 1 base, with 6 bases spanning the gap. CDR3 length: 13 residues. Germline V gene sequence: CDR1 PRHDT, CDR2 FYEKMQ (reference sequence). For the CDR3, the DNA is TGTGCCAGCAGCTTAAGCCAGTCCTACGAGCAGTACTTC. This gives the protein CASSLSQSYEQYF.

This clone was found a few times. The genes are TRBV18 and TRBJ1-3; 7 bases fit TRBD1. The CDR3 sequence is 15 residues long. V lost 6 bases and J lost 4; bases outside the gene matches: 9. Germline CDR1 and CDR2: KGHSH and LQKENI. Written as DNA, the CDR3 is TGTGCCAGCTCCCCAGGGGGAACGAGAGGAAACACCATATATTTT. It yields the protein CASSPGGTRGNTIYF.

The chain has TRBV5-6 and TRBJ1-4; 8 bases align to TRBD1. There are 19 residues in the CDR3. Germline lookup yields CDR1 SGHDT and CDR2 YYEEEE. The ends lost 7 bases at V and 7 bases at J; junction bases unmatched: 24. The CDR3: CASHAHLWDRSSRAEKLFF. CDR3 nucleotide sequence: TGTGCCAGCCACGCCCATCTCTGGGACAGGTCTTCCAGGGCTGAAAAACTGTTTTTT.

On this clone: The sample contains more than one DNA sequence encoding this CDR3. V is TRBV5-4 and J is TRBJ2-1; 9 nucleotides align to TRBD2. The germline V gene encodes CDR1 SGHNT and CDR2 YYREEE (reference sequence). The length of the CDR3 is 16 residues. The J segment lost 1 base and the V segment lost 0 bases, leaving 2 bases of the junction unmatched. This CDR3 is CASSLGSGGSYNEQFF. CDR3 DNA: TGTGCCAGCAGCTTGGGTAGCGGGGGTTCCTACAATGAGCAGTTCTTC.